This T cell receptor (beta chain) is from a study of cytomegalovirus exposure and HLA in healthy donors. This CDR3 is built from 14 residues. Trimming shortened V by 0 bases and J by 6 bases, and 12 bases separated the two germline ends. Germline loops: CDR1 SGHRS, CDR2 YFSETQ. This clone was recorded once. The PCR contained 60 Vbeta and 13 Jbeta primers. The data were produced by immunoSEQ multiplex PCR, yet TCRdb's version contains in-frame clones alone and is incomplete. The sample lists around 190,000 clones; roughly 80% were seen once. Sequencing used PBMCs. This sequence originates from a woman younger than 30 in good health and CMV-seronegative. This rearrangement joins TRBV5-1 to TRBJ1-1; D may be TRBD1 (5 bases). The DNA of the CDR3 is TGCGCCAGCAGCTTGGGCCAGGGTTTCCCTGAAGCTTTCTTT. This encodes CASSLGQGFPEAFF.